The 13 T cell receptor beta chains below come from one sample, sequenced in a study of blood T cell repertoires in COVID-19. This table comes from immunoSEQ multiplex PCR, and its TCRdb copy is limited to in-frame clones, with some not included. The repertoire includes roughly 190,000 clones, about four fifths of them detected once, and 12% sits in the top ten. The material sequenced was PBMCs or T cells enriched from blood (not recorded which). The source of these receptors is a man aged 35 to 55 who had recovered from COVID-19.

CDR3 sequence reads: CASSADRAGNTIYF. As DNA, the CDR3 is TGTGCCAGCAGCGCAGACAGGGCTGGAAACACCATATATTTT. The rearrangement links TRBV7-9 to TRBJ1-3; 7 nucleotides align to TRBD1. V lost 5 bases and J lost 2; bases outside the gene matches: 3. Germline-derived CDR1 and CDR2 are SEHNR and FQNEAQ (reference sequence). This CDR3 region has 14 residues. Together with reference TRBV7-9 and TRBJ1-3, the CDR3 gives the full variable domain: DTGVSQNPRHKITKRGQNVTFRCDPISEHNRLYWYRQTLGQGPEFLTYFQNEAQLEKSRLLSDRFSAERPKGSFSTLEIQRTEQGDSAMYLCASSADRAGNTIYFGEGSWLTVV.

The rearrangement links TRBV5-1 to TRBJ1-1; no definite D call. The V end lost 0 bases, the J end lost 2 bases, and 8 bases lay between the germline ends. The CDR3 is made up of 14 amino acids. The germline V gene encodes CDR1 SGHRS and CDR2 YFSETQ. CDR3 loop: CASSLDGRNTEAFF. The CDR3 nucleotides are TGCGCCAGCAGCTTGGACGGGAGAAACACTGAAGCTTTCTTT. Supplemented by reference TRBV5-1 and TRBJ1-1, the full variable domain reads KAGVTQTPRYLIKTRGQQVTLSCSPISGHRSVSWYQQTPGQGLQFLFEYFSETQRNKGNFPGRFSGRQFSNSRSEMNVSTLELGDSALYLCASSLDGRNTEAFFGQGTRLTVV.

This clone was found a few times. The chain carries TRBV7-2 and TRBJ2-5; 15 positions agree with TRBD2. V was clipped by 5 bases and J by 4 bases; unmatched bases: 14. Per germline, CDR1 SGHTA and CDR2 FQGNSA. There are 19 residues in the CDR3. The CDR3 is CASSPGLAGGGMRRETQYF. As DNA, the CDR3 is TGTGCCAGCAGCCCGGGACTAGCGGGAGGAGGGATGAGGAGAGAGACCCAGTACTTC. Filled out from reference TRBV7-2 and TRBJ2-5, the complete variable domain reads GAGVSQSPSNKVTEKGKDVELRCDPISGHTALYWYRQSLGQGLEFLIYFQGNSAPDKSGLPSDRFSAERTGGSVSTLTIQRTQQEDSAVYLCASSPGLAGGGMRRETQYFGPGTRLLVL.

This chain uses TRBV11-2 with TRBJ2-7; D is uncertain. CDR1 is SGHAT and CDR2 is FQNNGV in the germline V gene. The CDR3 contains 11 residues. V was cut by 5 bases and J by 4 bases, with 6 bases left in between. The CDR3 DNA is TGTGCCAGCAGCCCTCGTTACGAGCAGTACTTC. Its protein product is CASSPRYEQYF.

The chain employs TRBV4-2 and TRBJ2-1; the match to TRBD2 covers 10 bases. J gave up 9 bases and V 0 bases, and 8 bases lay outside the gene matches. This CDR3 comprises 16 residues. Germline lookup yields CDR1 LGHNA and CDR2 YNFKEQ. CDR3 coding DNA: TGTGCCAGCAGCCAAGATTTAGCGGGAGGAGGGGGTGAGCAGTTCTTC. It encodes CASSQDLAGGGGEQFF.

The chain links TRBV30 to TRBJ1-1, with TRBD1 identical over 7 bases. The J segment lost 5 bases and the V segment lost 2 bases, leaving 5 bases of the junction unmatched. The CDR3 has 13 amino acids. The germline V gene encodes CDR1 GTSNPN and CDR2 SVGIG (reference sequence). The chain's CDR3 is CAWSRGRRTEAFF. In DNA form, the CDR3 reads TGTGCCTGGAGTAGGGGGCGCAGGACTGAAGCTTTCTTT.

The V gene is TRBV7-3, the J gene TRBJ2-3, with TRBD2 matching 9 bases. After removal of 3 bases from V and 1 base from J, the junction contained 5 bases not matched to a gene. CDR1 and CDR2 from the germline V gene are SGHTA and FQGTGA. The CDR3 spans 16 residues. The CDR3 coding sequence is TGTGCCAGCAGCTTGACCGGGACTAGCCGCACAGATACGCAGTATTTT. Translation gives CASSLTGTSRTDTQYF.

This clone has a handful of counts. V is TRBV10-3 and J is TRBJ1-1, with TRBD1 as a possible D gene (5 bases). Germline V gives CDR1 ENHRY, CDR2 SYGVKD. The CDR3 totals 13 residues. The V gene lost 7 bases and the J gene lost 2 bases, with 11 bases spanning the gap. The CDR3 here is CAIKRGTNTEAFF. The CDR3 DNA reads TGTGCCATCAAAAGGGGAACAAACACTGAAGCTTTCTTT.

The rearrangement uses TRBV19 and TRBJ2-1; D not resolved. In germline, CDR1 is LNHDA, CDR2 SQIVND (reference sequence). Trimming removed 1 base at V and 0 bases at J, with 7 bases between. This CDR3 region has 15 residues. CDR3 sequence reads: CASSIAGFSYNEQFF. The CDR3 coding sequence is TGTGCCAGTAGTATAGCCGGGTTCTCCTACAATGAGCAGTTCTTC.

This clone was recorded many times. The chain recombines TRBV7-9 with TRBJ2-1; unclear D gene. CDR1 is SEHNR, CDR2 FQNEAQ, per germline (reference sequence). The CDR3 contains 14 residues. With 4 bases removed from V and 10 bases from J, the gap between germline ends came to 17 bases. CDR3 region: CASSSEMKRGEQFF. The DNA for the CDR3 is TGTGCCAGCAGCTCAGAGATGAAGCGAGGAGAGCAGTTCTTC.

The CDR3 protein is CASSQDLTSNYGYTF. Written as DNA, the CDR3 is TGTGCCAGCAGCCAAGATCTAACCTCTAACTATGGCTACACCTTC. V gene TRBV4-2 combines with J gene TRBJ1-2; no clear D gene. V lost 0 bases and J 0 bases, leaving 8 bases between the germline ends. Germline-derived CDR1 and CDR2 are LGHNA and YNFKEQ. The CDR3 length is 15 residues.

The V and J genes are TRBV2 and TRBJ2-1; D may be TRBD1 (6 bases). The CDR3 runs 16 residues. V lost 2 bases and J 6 bases, leaving 17 bases between the germline ends. From germline, CDR1 is SNHLY and CDR2 FYNNEI. In nucleotides, the CDR3 is TGTGCCAGCAGTGAATGGGGGCAGGGGTCCCTCAATGAGCAGTTCTTC. Amino acid sequence: CASSEWGQGSLNEQFF.

This chain uses TRBV5-1 with TRBJ2-7, with 9 positions matching TRBD1. Germline V CDR1 and CDR2: SGHRS, YFSETQ. The CDR3 has 15 amino acids. J was trimmed by 1 base and V by 2 bases; bases with no gene match: 4. CDR3 in DNA: TGCGCCAGCAGCTTCGGACAGGGGATATCCTACGAGCAGTACTTC. As protein: CASSFGQGISYEQYF.